This T cell receptor (beta chain) was obtained from a study of human T cells and chemical hapten exposure. Broader study findings: The study found expanded TCRs formed significantly more large CDR3 similarity clusters than controls. All donors were alopecia patients, so their immunity may differ from that of healthy people.

This clonotype was picked up a small number of times. Its specificity is unknown. Germline CDR1 reads LGHDT; CDR2 reads YNNKEL (reference sequence). The ends were cut back, 0 bases at V and 2 bases at J, with 18 bases in the middle. There are 18 residues in the CDR3. TCRdb ran MiXCR on the RACE reads and lists one entry per CDR3 protein. The data contain more than 150,000 distinct CDR3 sequences, roughly 15% of them singletons. As for time point: patch test 1, 2 weeks after DPC sensitization. Stated treatment: therapeutic diphenylcyclopropenone sensitization with weekly scalp DPC. The chain employs TRBV3-1 and TRBJ2-3; maybe TRBD2 (6 bases). The material was whole blood, obtained in connection with sensitization to the hapten diphenylcyclopropenone (DPC). The clonotype comes from a woman in her 30s with alopecia areata. Some clones in this sample may be carry-over from other donors' samples. The CDR3 loop is CASSQDIVGLPSTDTQYF. CDR3 coding DNA: TGTGCCAGCAGCCAAGATATAGTAGGACTACCGTCCACAGATACGCAGTATTTT.